The next 10 T cell receptor beta chains were all read from a single sample in a study of blood T cell repertoires in COVID-19. Profiling relied on immunoSEQ multiplex PCR, and the TCRdb table lists in-frame clones only, not all of them. The sample shows 150,000 to 200,000 clones, around 80% of them seen only once. The sequenced sample consisted of peripheral blood. The receptors were sampled from a woman of 80 years or more with acute or convalescent COVID-19.

This rearrangement joins TRBV18 to TRBJ2-1; 7 nucleotides align to TRBD2. Germline lookup yields CDR1 KGHSH and CDR2 LQKENI. The ends lost 6 bases at V and 3 bases at J; junction bases unmatched: 8. CDR3 length equals 15 residues. The CDR3 protein is CASSQGRGDYNEQFF. The CDR3 DNA reads TGTGCCAGCTCCCAAGGACGGGGGGACTACAATGAGCAGTTCTTC.

The chain carries TRBV19 and TRBJ1-1; D uncertain. Per germline, CDR1 LNHDA and CDR2 SQIVND (reference sequence). The CDR3 runs to 14 residues. Trimming pared 3 bases from V and 0 bases from J, leaving 8 bases between. CDR3 sequence (DNA): TGTGCCAGTAGTATGCAGGCCTTGAACACTGAAGCTTTCTTT. This codes for CASSMQALNTEAFF.

V gene TRBV27 combines with J gene TRBJ1-5; TRBD1 aligns across 7 bases. CDR1 is MNHEY, CDR2 SMNVEV, per germline (reference sequence). V was pared by 6 bases and J by 6 bases, with 14 bases of the junction left unmatched. The CDR3 totals 16 residues. The CDR3: CASSPTGLGRTQPQHF. CDR3 nucleotides: TGTGCCAGCAGCCCGACAGGGTTGGGGCGGACTCAGCCCCAGCATTTT.

The chain carries TRBV19 and TRBJ1-6; possible D gene TRBD1, 5 bases. The V gene lost 9 bases and the J gene lost 9 bases, with 21 bases spanning the gap. Germline CDR1 LNHDA, CDR2 SQIVND (reference sequence). This CDR3 has 15 amino acids. The CDR3 nucleotides read TGTGCCAGCCGGGACGGGAGCGCGACGGCTTCACCCCTCCACTTT. Translation: CASRDGSATASPLHF.

V is TRBV10-3 and J is TRBJ2-7; possibly TRBD1 for D (5 bases). V was clipped by 11 bases and J by 0 bases, with 8 bases between them. Germline loops: CDR1 ENHRY, CDR2 SYGVKD. The CDR3 sequence is 11 residues long. The CDR3 bases are TGTGCCTGTAGGGGCTCCTACGAGCAGTACTTC. Translated: CACRGSYEQYF.

The rearrangement joins TRBV7-3 to TRBJ2-6, with D tentatively TRBD2 (5 bases). The CDR3 runs 15 residues. Germline V CDR1 and CDR2: SGHTA, FQGTGA. The germline V and J ends were trimmed by 3 bases and 3 bases, with 9 bases remaining between them. For the CDR3, the DNA is TGTGCCAGCAGCTTCGGGGTACTTGGGGCCAACGTCCTGACTTTC. As protein: CASSFGVLGANVLTF.

V usage is TRBV18 and J usage is TRBJ1-6; maybe TRBD1 (6 bases). The V gene lost 3 bases and the J gene lost 9 bases, with 15 bases spanning the gap. The CDR3 runs 15 residues. CDR1 and CDR2 from the germline V gene are KGHSH and LQKENI. The CDR3 DNA is TGTGCCAGCTCACCGACCAGGGGTTACGGTTCACCCCTCCACTTT. Translated: CASSPTRGYGSPLHF.

A single count supports this clone. V usage is TRBV5-1 and J usage is TRBJ1-4; TRBD1 matches at 10 bases. The CDR3 totals 16 residues. V shed 4 bases and J 3 bases; nucleotides not matched to a gene: 6. The germline CDR1 and CDR2 sequences are SGHRS and YFSETQ. DNA of the CDR3: TGCGCCAGCAGCCCGGACAGGGGGTTGTCTAATGAAAAACTGTTTTTT. Translation gives CASSPDRGLSNEKLFF.

This chain uses TRBV5-4 with TRBJ2-4; TRBD2 aligns across 7 bases. J gave up 4 bases and V 3 bases, and 10 bases lay outside the gene matches. This CDR3 is 16 amino acids long. Germline-derived CDR1 and CDR2 are SGHNT and YYREEE (reference sequence). Here the CDR3 DNA reads TGTGCCAGCAGCTCCCTCGAGCGGGGCGGGAAAAACATTCAGTACTTC. It yields the protein CASSSLERGGKNIQYF.

This rearrangement joins TRBV7-9 to TRBJ2-2; TRBD2 matches 12 bases. The CDR3 has 19 residues. The J segment lost 0 bases and the V segment lost 2 bases, leaving 7 bases of the junction unmatched. Germline CDR1 SEHNR, CDR2 FQNEAQ (reference sequence). As DNA, the CDR3 is TGTGCCAGCAGCTTATACTGGCTAGCGGGAGGGCCGAACACCGGGGAGCTGTTTTTT. It yields the protein CASSLYWLAGGPNTGELFF. Looking up the rest from reference TRBV7-9 and TRBJ2-2 gives the full variable domain: DTGVSQNPRHKITKRGQNVTFRCDPISEHNRLYWYRQTLGQGPEFLTYFQNEAQLEKSRLLSDRFSAERPKGSFSTLEIQRTEQGDSAMYLCASSLYWLAGGPNTGELFFGEGSRLTVL.